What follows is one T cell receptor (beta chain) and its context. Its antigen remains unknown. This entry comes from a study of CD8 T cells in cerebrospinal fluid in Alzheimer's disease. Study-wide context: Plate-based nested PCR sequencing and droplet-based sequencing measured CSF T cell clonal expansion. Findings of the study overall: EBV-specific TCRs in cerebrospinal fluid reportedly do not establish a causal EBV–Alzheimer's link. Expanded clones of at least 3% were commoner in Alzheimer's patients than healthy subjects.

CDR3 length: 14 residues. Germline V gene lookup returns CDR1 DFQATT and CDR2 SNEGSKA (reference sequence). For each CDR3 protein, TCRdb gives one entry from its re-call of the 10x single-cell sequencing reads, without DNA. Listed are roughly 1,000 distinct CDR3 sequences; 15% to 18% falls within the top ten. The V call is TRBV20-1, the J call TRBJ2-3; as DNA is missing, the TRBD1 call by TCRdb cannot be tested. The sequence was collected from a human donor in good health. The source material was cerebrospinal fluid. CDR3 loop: CSASGGSRTDTQYF.